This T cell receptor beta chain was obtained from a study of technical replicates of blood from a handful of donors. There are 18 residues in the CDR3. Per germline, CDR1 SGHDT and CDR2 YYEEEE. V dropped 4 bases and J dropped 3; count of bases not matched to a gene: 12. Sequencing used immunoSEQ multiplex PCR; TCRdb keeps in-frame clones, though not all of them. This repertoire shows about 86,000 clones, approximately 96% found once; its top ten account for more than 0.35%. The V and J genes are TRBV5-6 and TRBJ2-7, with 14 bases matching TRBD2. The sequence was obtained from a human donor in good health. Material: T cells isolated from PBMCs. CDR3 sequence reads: CASSIWGTSGSIGYEQYF. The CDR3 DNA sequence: TGTGCCAGCAGCATTTGGGGGACTAGCGGGAGTATTGGCTACGAGCAGTACTTC.